This T cell receptor (beta chain) was documented in a study of T cell responses to AZD1222 COVID-19 vaccine. Whole-study results and caveats: The donors showed a predominance of white British ancestry and of females, with possible underestimation of clonal diversity. There were vaccine-associated CD4 TCRs across spike, dominant at 160-218 and 743-854. Repertoires in all cases were sampled only once the peak T cell response had passed. Nearly half of unique spike-specific TCRs reportedly avoided B.1.351 and B.1.1.7 mutated regions.

Profiled with immunoSEQ multiplex PCR; TCRdb holds only in-frame clones, not every one. Of 250,000 or so clones listed, about 92% were seen once; the top ten hold around 0.5%. As regards this clone: Its antigen is not identified.

V was trimmed by 5 bases and J by 6 bases, leaving 14 bases between them. The CDR3 spans 14 residues. Germline lookup yields CDR1 SGHRS and CDR2 YFSETQ. This receptor was taken from an adult in good health. The chain carries TRBV5-1 and TRBJ1-4, with a possible D match to TRBD1 (5 bases). The sample was peripheral blood, taken on day 0 of AZD1222 vaccination. The CDR3 coding sequence is TGCGCCAGCAGTGACAGTCCCCTTGATGAAAAACTGTTTTTT. Encoded protein: CASSDSPLDEKLFF.